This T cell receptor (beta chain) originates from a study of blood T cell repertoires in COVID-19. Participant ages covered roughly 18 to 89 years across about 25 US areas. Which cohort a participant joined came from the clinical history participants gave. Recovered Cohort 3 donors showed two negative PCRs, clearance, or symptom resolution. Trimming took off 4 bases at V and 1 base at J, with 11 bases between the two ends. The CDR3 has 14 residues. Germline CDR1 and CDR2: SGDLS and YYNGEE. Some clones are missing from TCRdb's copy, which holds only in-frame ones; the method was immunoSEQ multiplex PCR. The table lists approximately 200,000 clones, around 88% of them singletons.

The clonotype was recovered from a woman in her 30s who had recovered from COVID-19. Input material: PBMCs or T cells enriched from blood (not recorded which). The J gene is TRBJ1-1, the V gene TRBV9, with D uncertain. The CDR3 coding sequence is TGTGCCAGCAGCCCGCAGTCCCAGAACACTGAAGCTTTCTTT. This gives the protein CASSPQSQNTEAFF.